The 5 T cell receptor beta chains below were found in one sample sequenced in a study of human T cells and chemical hapten exposure. Indicated time point: patch test 2, 6 weeks after DPC sensitization. Regarding treatment: therapeutic diphenylcyclopropenone sensitization with weekly scalp DPC. Total RNA was isolated from whole blood that had not been fractionated. TCRdb independently ran MiXCR on the RACE reads; one entry per CDR3 protein. The sample consists of 35,000 to 50,000 distinct CDR3 sequences, more than 9% of them appearing once. The sequencing here drew on whole blood, taken in connection with sensitization to the hapten diphenylcyclopropenone (DPC). The receptors shown here come from a woman under 40 with alopecia areata. Some clones in this sample may be carry-over from other donors' samples.

In this sample, this clonotype turned up a few times. J is TRBJ2-3 and V is TRBV6-5; the match to TRBD1 covers 8 bases. This CDR3 region has 15 residues. V lost 6 bases and J lost 4; bases outside the gene matches: 9. CDR1 and CDR2 (germline): MNHEY, SVGAGI. The CDR3 region is CASSSDRGMADTQYF. For the CDR3, the DNA is TGTGCCAGCAGCTCCGACAGGGGTATGGCAGATACGCAGTATTTT.

The CDR3 spells CASSSWDGQPQHF. Here the CDR3 DNA reads TGTGCCAGCAGTTCGTGGGACGGTCAGCCCCAGCATTTT. This sequence joins TRBV28 and TRBJ1-5; possibly TRBD1 for D (5 bases). V lost 4 bases, J lost 6 bases, and 10 bases lay in between. The CDR3 runs to 13 residues. Germline V CDR1 and CDR2: MDHEN, SYDVKM. Together with reference TRBV28 and TRBJ1-5, the CDR3 gives the full variable domain: DVKVTQSSRYLVKRTGEKVFLECVQDMDHENMFWYRQDPGLGLRLIYFSYDVKMKEKGDIPEGYSVSREKKERFSLILESASTNQTSMYLCASSSWDGQPQHFGDGTRLSIL.

This clonotype was seen ten or more times. The chain recombines TRBV29-1 with TRBJ1-2; 8 nucleotides line up with TRBD1. This CDR3 is built from 12 residues. Looked up from germline, CDR1 is SQVTM and CDR2 is ANQGSEA. V dropped 2 bases and J dropped 8; count of bases not matched to a gene: 4. Written as DNA, the CDR3 is TGCAGCGTTGAACAGGGGGCGAACGGCTACACCTTC. It is translated as CSVEQGANGYTF.

Comment on this clonotype: Given the absence of the conserved phenylalanine or tryptophan at the CDR3 end, a read error is likely. The V call is TRBV10-3, the J call TRBJ1-2; 10 positions match TRBD1. The CDR3 is 15 residues long. CDR1 is ENHRY, CDR2 SYGVKD, per germline. The V segment lost 10 bases and the J segment 8 bases; nucleotides outside the gene matches: 16. The CDR3 here is CATGTGEPHPSGYTS. CDR3 nucleotide sequence: TGTGCCACGGGGACAGGGGAACCGCACCCTTCGGGCTACACCTCC.

This clonotype came up many times. The chain uses TRBV4-1 and TRBJ2-7, with 9 bases matching TRBD2. This CDR3 is 15 amino acids long. V was pared by 4 bases and J by 4 bases, with 8 bases of the junction left unmatched. The germline V gene has CDR1 MGHRA and CDR2 YSYEKL. The CDR3 loop reads CASSPERGALYEQYF. CDR3 DNA sequence: TGCGCCAGCAGCCCGGAGCGGGGGGCGCTTTACGAGCAGTACTTC.